This T cell receptor beta chain originates from a study of T cells in tuberculosis. Study at large: IGRA-negative adolescents, IGRA-positive adolescents with latent tuberculosis and adults with active tuberculosis formed this South African cohort. Points from the study as a whole: Smaller alpha distances in active tuberculosis partly reflected shorter CDR3-alpha lengths.

Worth noting for this clone: The antigen is not known.

Profiling relied on immunoSEQ multiplex PCR, and the TCRdb table lists in-frame clones only, not all of them. The table has over 20,000 clones, around 97% seen once. Germline trimming cut 4 bases from V and 3 bases from J; bases unmatched to any gene: 8. This CDR3 region has 16 residues. Germline V gives CDR1 LNHDA, CDR2 SQIVND (reference sequence). Source material: PBMCs. The sequence was obtained from a donor between 10 and 35 years old with latent tuberculosis or without tuberculosis infection. The chain joins TRBV19 to TRBJ2-7, with 11 bases aligning to TRBD1. CDR3 sequence (DNA): TGTGCCAGTAGTACTCGAGGACAGGGGGCATACTACGAGCAGTACTTC. Its protein is CASSTRGQGAYYEQYF.